The source of this T cell receptor (beta chain) is a study of CD8 T cells in Susac syndrome. All included Susac syndrome patients satisfied recently defined diagnostic criteria for definite or probable disease. V dropped 5 bases and J dropped 10 bases, with 9 bases sitting between them. This CDR3 contains 11 residues. Germline V gives CDR1 SGHTA, CDR2 FQGTGA. Reverse transcription of roughly 0.45 to 1 ug RNA was performed with random hexamers. The method of amplification for TCR beta CDR3 was immunoSEQ multiplex PCR, covering 54 Vbeta and 13 Jbeta. TCRdb re-analysed the immunoSEQ multiplex PCR reads in MiXCR, keeping a single row per CDR3 protein. The profile shows 95,000 to 150,000 distinct CDR3 sequences, 96% of them singletons.

The material sequenced was CD4+ T cells from PBMCs. The source of this sequence is a human donor with Susac syndrome. The chain has TRBV7-3 and TRBJ2-1, with unresolved D. The CDR3 region has the DNA TGTGCCAGCAGCAACGGGTGGGAGCAGTTCTTC. The encoded protein is CASSNGWEQFF.